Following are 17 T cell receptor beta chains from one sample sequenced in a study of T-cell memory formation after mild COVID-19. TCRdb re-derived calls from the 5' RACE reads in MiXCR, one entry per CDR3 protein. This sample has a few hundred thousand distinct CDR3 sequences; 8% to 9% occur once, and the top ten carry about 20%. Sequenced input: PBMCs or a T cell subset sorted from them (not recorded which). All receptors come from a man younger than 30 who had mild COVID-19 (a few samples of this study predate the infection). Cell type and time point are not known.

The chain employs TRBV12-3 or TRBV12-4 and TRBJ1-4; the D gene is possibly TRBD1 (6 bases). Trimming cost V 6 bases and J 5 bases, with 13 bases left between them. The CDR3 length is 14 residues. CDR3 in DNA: TGTGCCAGCAGGGGGACACCGCAGAATGAAAAACTGTTTTTT. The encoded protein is CASRGTPQNEKLFF.

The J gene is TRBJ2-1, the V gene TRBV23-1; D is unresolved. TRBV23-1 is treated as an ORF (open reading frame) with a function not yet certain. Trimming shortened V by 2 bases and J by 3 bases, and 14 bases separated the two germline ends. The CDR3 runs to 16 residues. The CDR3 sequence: CASSQRDQEYYNEQFF. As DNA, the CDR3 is TGCGCCAGCAGTCAAAGAGATCAGGAATACTACAATGAGCAGTTCTTC.

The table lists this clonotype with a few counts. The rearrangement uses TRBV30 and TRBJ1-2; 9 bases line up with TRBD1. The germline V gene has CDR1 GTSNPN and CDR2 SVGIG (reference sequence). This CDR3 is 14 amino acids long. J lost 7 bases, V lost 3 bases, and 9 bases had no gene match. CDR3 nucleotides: TGTGCCTGGAGAGCCGGGACAGGGCAAATTGGCTACACCTTC. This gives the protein CAWRAGTGQIGYTF.

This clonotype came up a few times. CDR3 sequence reads: CASSQEDSASTDTQYF. The CDR3, as DNA: TGTGCCAGCAGCCAAGAGGACTCCGCTAGCACAGATACGCAGTATTTT. This chain uses TRBV3-2 with TRBJ2-3; the listed D gene, TRBD2, was not tested against the DNA. TRBV3-2 counts as a pseudogene. The CDR3 has 16 residues.

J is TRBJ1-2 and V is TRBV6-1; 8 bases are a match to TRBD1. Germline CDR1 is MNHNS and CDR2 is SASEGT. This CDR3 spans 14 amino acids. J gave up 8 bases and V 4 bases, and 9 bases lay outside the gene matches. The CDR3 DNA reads TGTGCCAGCAGTGTGGGACAGGCCCTAGGGGGCTACACCTTC. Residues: CASSVGQALGGYTF.

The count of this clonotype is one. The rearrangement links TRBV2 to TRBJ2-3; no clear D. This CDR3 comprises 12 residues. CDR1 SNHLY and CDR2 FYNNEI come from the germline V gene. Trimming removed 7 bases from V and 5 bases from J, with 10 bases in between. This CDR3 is CASTEYRDTQYF. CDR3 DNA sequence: TGTGCCAGCACCGAATACAGAGATACGCAGTATTTT.

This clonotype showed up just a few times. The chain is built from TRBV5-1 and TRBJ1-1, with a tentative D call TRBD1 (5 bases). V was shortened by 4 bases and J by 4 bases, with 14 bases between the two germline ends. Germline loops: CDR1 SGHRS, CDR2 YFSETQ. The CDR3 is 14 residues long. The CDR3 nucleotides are TGCGCCAGCAGCGGCAGGGAGTTAGGCACTGAAGCTTTCTTT. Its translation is CASSGRELGTEAFF.

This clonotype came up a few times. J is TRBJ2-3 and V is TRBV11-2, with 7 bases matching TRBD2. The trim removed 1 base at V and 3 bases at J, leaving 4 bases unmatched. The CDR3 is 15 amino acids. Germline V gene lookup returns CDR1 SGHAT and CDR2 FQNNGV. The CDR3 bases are TGTGCCAGCAGCTTAGGGGGGGACTATACAGATACGCAGTATTTT. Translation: CASSLGGDYTDTQYF. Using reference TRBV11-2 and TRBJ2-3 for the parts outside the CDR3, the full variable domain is EAGVAQSPRYKIIEKRQSVAFWCNPISGHATLYWYQQILGQGPKLLIQFQNNGVVDDSQLPKDRFSAERLKGVDSTLKIQPAKLEDSAVYLCASSLGGDYTDTQYFGPGTRLTVL.

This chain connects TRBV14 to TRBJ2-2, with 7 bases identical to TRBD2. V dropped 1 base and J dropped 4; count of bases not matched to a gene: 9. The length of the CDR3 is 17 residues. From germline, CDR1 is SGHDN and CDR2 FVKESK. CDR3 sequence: CASSQGPRGRLTGELFF. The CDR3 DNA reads TGTGCCAGCAGCCAAGGCCCGCGGGGGAGGCTCACCGGGGAGCTGTTTTTT.

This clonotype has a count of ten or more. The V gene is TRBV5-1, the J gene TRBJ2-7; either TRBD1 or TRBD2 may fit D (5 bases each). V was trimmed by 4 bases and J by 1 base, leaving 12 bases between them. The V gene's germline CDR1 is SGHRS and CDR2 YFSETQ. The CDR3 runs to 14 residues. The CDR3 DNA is TGCGCCAGCAGCCCCGGGGACCGTTCCTACGAGCAGTACGTC. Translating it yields CASSPGDRSYEQYV.

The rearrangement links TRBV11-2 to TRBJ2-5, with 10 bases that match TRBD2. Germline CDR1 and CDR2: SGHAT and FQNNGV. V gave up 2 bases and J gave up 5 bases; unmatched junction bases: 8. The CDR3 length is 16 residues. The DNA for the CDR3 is TGTGCCAGCAGCTTAAGCGGGGGGGCCATTGGGGAGACCCAGTACTTC. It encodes CASSLSGGAIGETQYF. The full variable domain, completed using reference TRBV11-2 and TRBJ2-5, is EAGVAQSPRYKIIEKRQSVAFWCNPISGHATLYWYQQILGQGPKLLIQFQNNGVVDDSQLPKDRFSAERLKGVDSTLKIQPAKLEDSAVYLCASSLSGGAIGETQYFGPGTRLLVL.

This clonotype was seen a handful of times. This CDR3 is CATSVKDCLNSGNTIYF. In DNA form, the CDR3 reads TGTGCCACCAGTGTTAAGGACTGCTTAAACTCTGGAAACACCATATATTTT. The chain carries TRBV24-1 and TRBJ1-3; D gene uncertain. CDR1 is KGHDR and CDR2 is SFDVKD in the germline V gene. The CDR3 is 17 amino acids. Trimming took 5 bases from V and 0 from J, leaving 16 bases between them.

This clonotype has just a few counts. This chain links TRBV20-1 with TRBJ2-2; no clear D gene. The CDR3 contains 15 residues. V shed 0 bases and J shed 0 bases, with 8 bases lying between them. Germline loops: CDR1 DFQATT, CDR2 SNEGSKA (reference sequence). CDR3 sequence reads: CSARDHSANTGELFF. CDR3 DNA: TGCAGTGCTAGAGATCACAGCGCGAACACCGGGGAGCTGTTTTTT.

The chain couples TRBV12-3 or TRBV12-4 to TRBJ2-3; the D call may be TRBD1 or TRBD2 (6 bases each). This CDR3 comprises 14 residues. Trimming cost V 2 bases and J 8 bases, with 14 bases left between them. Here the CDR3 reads CASSLPGATGTQYF. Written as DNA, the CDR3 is TGTGCCAGCAGTTTACCGGGGGCAACGGGTACGCAGTATTTT.

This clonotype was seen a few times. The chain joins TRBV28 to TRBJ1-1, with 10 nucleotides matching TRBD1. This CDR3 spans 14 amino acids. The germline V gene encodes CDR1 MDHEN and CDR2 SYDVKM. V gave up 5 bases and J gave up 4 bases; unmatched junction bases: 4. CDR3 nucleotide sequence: TGTGCCAGCAGTATAGGACAGGGGGGCACTGAAGCTTTCTTT. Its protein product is CASSIGQGGTEAFF.

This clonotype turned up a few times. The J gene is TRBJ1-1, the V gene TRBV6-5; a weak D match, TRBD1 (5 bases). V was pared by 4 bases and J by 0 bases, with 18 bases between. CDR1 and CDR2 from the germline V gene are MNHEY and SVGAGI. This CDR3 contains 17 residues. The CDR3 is CASSFVTPGTVNTEAFF. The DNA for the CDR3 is TGTGCCAGCAGTTTCGTCACCCCCGGGACGGTGAACACTGAAGCTTTCTTT.

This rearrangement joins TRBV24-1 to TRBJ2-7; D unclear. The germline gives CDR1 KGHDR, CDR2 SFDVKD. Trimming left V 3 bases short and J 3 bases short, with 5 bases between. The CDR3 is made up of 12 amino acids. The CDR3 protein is CATSDTIYEQYF. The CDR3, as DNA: TGTGCCACCAGTGATACCATCTACGAGCAGTACTTC.